Presented here are 16 T cell receptor beta chains from one specimen sequenced in a study of blood T cell repertoires in COVID-19. The protocol was immunoSEQ multiplex PCR, while the TCRdb copy is restricted to in-frame clones and leaves out a portion. The data show 35,000 to 50,000 clones, roughly 69% seen once. The specimen was peripheral blood. The receptors originated from a man at least 80 years old with acute or convalescent COVID-19.

In nucleotides, the CDR3 is TGTGCCTGGCGTGCGATAGTTGAAGCTTTCTTT. It yields the protein CAWRAIVEAFF. The rearrangement joins TRBV30 to TRBJ1-1, with no clear D. The CDR3 has 11 residues. Germline CDR1 reads GTSNPN; CDR2 reads SVGIG (reference sequence). Deletions cut 5 bases from V and 7 bases from J, with 11 bases between.

The V gene is TRBV16, the J gene TRBJ1-5; D is possibly TRBD1 (5 bases). The CDR3 is 13 amino acids. V was trimmed by 0 bases and J by 9 bases, leaving 9 bases between them. Germline V gives CDR1 KGHSY, CDR2 FQNENV. In DNA form, the CDR3 reads TGTGCCAGCAGCCAATCGCTGGGGGGGCCCCAGCATTTT. It encodes CASSQSLGGPQHF.

V is TRBV5-1 and J is TRBJ1-1; possible D gene TRBD1, 6 bases. Germline CDR1 is SGHRS and CDR2 is YFSETQ. The CDR3 consists of 15 residues. V was trimmed by 4 bases and J by 4 bases, leaving 17 bases between them. The CDR3, as DNA: TGCGCCAGCAGCCCACCCGGGGGGGCGGGCACTGAAGCTTTCTTT. It translates to CASSPPGGAGTEAFF.

The chain combines TRBV5-6 with TRBJ1-2, with 9 bases matching TRBD1. CDR1 and CDR2 from the germline V gene are SGHDT and YYEEEE. The CDR3 has 14 residues. Trimming cost V 4 bases and J 4 bases; bases outside gene matches: 5. The CDR3 reads CASSLGQGSYGYTF. Here the CDR3 DNA reads TGTGCCAGCAGCCTGGGACAGGGCAGCTATGGCTACACCTTC.

This chain links TRBV24-1 with TRBJ2-7, with D maybe TRBD1 (6 bases). V dropped 2 bases and J dropped 6 bases, with 25 bases sitting between them. CDR3 length equals 18 residues. The V gene's germline CDR1 is KGHDR and CDR2 SFDVKD. The CDR3 protein is CATSDYAPAGTYPPEQYF. DNA of the CDR3: TGTGCCACCAGTGATTATGCCCCAGCCGGGACATACCCCCCCGAGCAGTACTTC.

The chain uses TRBV2 and TRBJ1-2, with 9 bases fitting TRBD1. The CDR3 is made up of 14 amino acids. Losses at the gene ends were 6 bases for V and 3 bases for J; bases not matched to a gene: 5. Germline CDR1 reads SNHLY; CDR2 reads FYNNEI. CDR3 DNA: TGTGCCAGCAGGGTGGGACAGGGATACTATGGCTACACCTTC. Its translation: CASRVGQGYYGYTF.

The chain joins TRBV28 to TRBJ2-7; 7 bases map to TRBD1. CDR3 length equals 14 residues. Trimming at V came to 5 bases and at J to 1 base, leaving 5 bases not matched to a gene. In germline, CDR1 is MDHEN, CDR2 SYDVKM. The CDR3 sequence is CASSAGTESYEQYF. CDR3 DNA: TGTGCCAGCAGTGCCGGGACAGAATCCTACGAGCAGTACTTC.

This rearrangement joins TRBV19 to TRBJ2-1; 9 bases line up with TRBD1. Germline V CDR1 and CDR2: LNHDA, SQIVND (reference sequence). The length of the CDR3 is 16 residues. After removal of 4 bases from V and 4 bases from J, the junction contained 8 bases not matched to a gene. DNA for the CDR3: TGTGCCAGTAGTACCTCGGACAGGGGACTTTACAATGAGCAGTTCTTC. Amino acids: CASSTSDRGLYNEQFF.

Ten or more counts support this clone. The chain links TRBV7-9 to TRBJ1-1; 7 bases are shared with TRBD1. Germline values: CDR1 SEHNR, CDR2 FQNEAQ (reference sequence). Trimming took 5 bases from V and 3 from J; bases not matched to a gene: 6. CDR3 length: 14 amino acids. CDR3 sequence reads: CASSPQGYDTEAFF. For the CDR3, the DNA is TGTGCCAGCAGCCCACAGGGGTACGACACTGAAGCTTTCTTT.

This chain uses TRBV2 with TRBJ2-1, with D possibly matching TRBD1 (6 bases). The CDR3 has 15 amino acids. V lost 4 bases and J lost 6, with 16 bases in between. CDR1 and CDR2 from the germline V gene are SNHLY and FYNNEI. CDR3 coding DNA: TGTGCCAGCAGTGCTGGGGGCCTAGCTGCCAATGAGCAGTTCTTC. It encodes CASSAGGLAANEQFF.

This clone was seen a handful of times. The chain carries TRBV5-6 and TRBJ2-7, with 7 nucleotides matching TRBD2. V was clipped by 5 bases and J by 6 bases; unmatched bases: 8. Germline V gene data show CDR1 as SGHDT and CDR2 as YYEEEE. This CDR3 has 13 residues. CDR3 region: CASRESGEGEQYF. The CDR3 DNA is TGTGCCAGCAGGGAAAGCGGGGAGGGCGAGCAGTACTTC.

The V gene is TRBV7-8, the J gene TRBJ2-5, with D maybe TRBD2 (6 bases). The CDR3 runs to 16 residues. V dropped 1 base and J dropped 2 bases, with 14 bases sitting between them. Germline assignment: CDR1 SGHVS and CDR2 FQNEAQ. CDR3: CASSLGLAGRQETQYF. In DNA, the CDR3 is TGTGCCAGCAGCTTAGGGTTGGCGGGGCGACAAGAGACCCAGTACTTC.

The chain is built from TRBV20-1 and TRBJ2-7; TRBD2 might be the D (5 bases). Germline CDR1 and CDR2: DFQATT and SNEGSKA (reference sequence). Trimming stripped 3 bases from V and 3 bases from J, with 15 bases between. CDR3 size: 14 residues. The CDR3 here is CSASRRAQSYEQYF. In DNA, the CDR3 is TGCAGTGCTAGTCGGCGGGCACAAAGCTACGAGCAGTACTTC.

This clone was found once. The chain has TRBV20-1 and TRBJ2-7; 12 bases fit TRBD1. The CDR3 has 15 residues. J was trimmed by 7 bases and V by 3 bases; bases with no gene match: 10. From germline, CDR1 is DFQATT and CDR2 SNEGSKA (reference sequence). CDR3 sequence: CSASPRDRGRLEQYF. DNA for the CDR3: TGCAGTGCTAGTCCTCGGGACAGGGGGCGATTAGAGCAGTACTTC.

The genes are TRBV12-5 and TRBJ1-1; a weak D match, TRBD1 (5 bases). Germline V gene data show CDR1 as LGHNT and CDR2 as FRNRAP. This CDR3 region has 16 residues. Trimming shortened V by 1 base and J by 1 base, and 13 bases separated the two germline ends. CDR3 loop: CASGLGHQGSNTEAFF. The CDR3 DNA is TGTGCTAGTGGTTTGGGCCACCAGGGTTCGAACACTGAAGCTTTCTTT.

The chain carries TRBV24-1 and TRBJ1-3, with TRBD1 matching 10 bases. The germline gives CDR1 KGHDR, CDR2 SFDVKD. The CDR3 sequence is 13 residues long. The trim removed 4 bases at V and 7 bases at J, leaving 0 bases unmatched. The CDR3 coding sequence is TGTGCCACCAGTGAGGGACAGGGGAACACCATATATTTT. Translation gives CATSEGQGNTIYF.